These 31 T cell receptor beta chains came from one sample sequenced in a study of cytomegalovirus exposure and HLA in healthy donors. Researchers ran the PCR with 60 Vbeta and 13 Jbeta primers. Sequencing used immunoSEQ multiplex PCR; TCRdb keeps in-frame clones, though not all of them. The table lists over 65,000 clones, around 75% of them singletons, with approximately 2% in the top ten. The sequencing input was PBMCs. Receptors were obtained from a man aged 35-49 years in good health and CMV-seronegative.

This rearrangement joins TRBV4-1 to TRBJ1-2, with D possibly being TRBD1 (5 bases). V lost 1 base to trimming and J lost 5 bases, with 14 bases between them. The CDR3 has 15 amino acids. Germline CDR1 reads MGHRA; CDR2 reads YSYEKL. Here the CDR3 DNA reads TGCGCCAGCAGCCAAGTAATCACAGGAGTATATGGCTACACCTTC. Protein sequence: CASSQVITGVYGYTF.

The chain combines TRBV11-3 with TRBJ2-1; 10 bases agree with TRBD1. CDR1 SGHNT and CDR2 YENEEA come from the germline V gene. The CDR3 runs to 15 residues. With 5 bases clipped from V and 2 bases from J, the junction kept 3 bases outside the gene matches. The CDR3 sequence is CASSLTGGTYNEQFF. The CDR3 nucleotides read TGTGCCAGCAGCCTGACAGGGGGCACCTACAATGAGCAGTTCTTC.

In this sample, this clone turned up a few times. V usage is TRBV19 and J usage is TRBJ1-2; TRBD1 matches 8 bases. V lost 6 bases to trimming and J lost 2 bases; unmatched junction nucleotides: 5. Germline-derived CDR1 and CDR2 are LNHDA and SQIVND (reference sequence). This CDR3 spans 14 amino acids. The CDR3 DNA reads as TGTGCCAGTAGCCCCGGGGACAGGAACTATGGCTACACCTTC. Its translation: CASSPGDRNYGYTF.

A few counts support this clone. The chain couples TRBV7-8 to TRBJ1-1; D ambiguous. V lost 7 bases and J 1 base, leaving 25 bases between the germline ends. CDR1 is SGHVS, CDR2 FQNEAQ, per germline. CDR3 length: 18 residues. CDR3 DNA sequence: TGTGCCAGCACCTCGCATCGAGGAGAGGGCGCGAGGAACACTGAAGCTTTCTTT. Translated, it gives CASTSHRGEGARNTEAFF.

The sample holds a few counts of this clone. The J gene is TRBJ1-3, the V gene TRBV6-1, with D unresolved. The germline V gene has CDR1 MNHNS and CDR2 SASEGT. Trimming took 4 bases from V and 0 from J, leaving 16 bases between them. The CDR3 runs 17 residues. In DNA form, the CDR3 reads TGTGCCAGCAGTGGCAACGGGGAGACTCGCTCTGGAAACACCATATATTTT. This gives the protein CASSGNGETRSGNTIYF.

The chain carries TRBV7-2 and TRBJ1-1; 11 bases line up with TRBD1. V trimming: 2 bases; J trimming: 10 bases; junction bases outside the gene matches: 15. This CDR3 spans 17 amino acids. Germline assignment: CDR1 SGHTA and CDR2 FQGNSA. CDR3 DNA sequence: TGTGCCAGCAGCTTAAACTTCCCGGGACAGGGGGGTGTAGGAGCTTTCTTT. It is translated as CASSLNFPGQGGVGAFF.

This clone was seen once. The CDR3 sequence: CATGTSGSYEQYF. The CDR3 DNA follows: TGTGCCACCGGGACATCTGGCTCCTACGAGCAGTACTTC. The chain has TRBV6-6 and TRBJ2-5, with a possible D match to TRBD1 (6 bases). TRBJ2-7 explains the end of the DNA better; the J call may be wrong. The CDR3 covers 13 residues. The germline V gene encodes CDR1 MNHNY and CDR2 SVGAGI (reference sequence).

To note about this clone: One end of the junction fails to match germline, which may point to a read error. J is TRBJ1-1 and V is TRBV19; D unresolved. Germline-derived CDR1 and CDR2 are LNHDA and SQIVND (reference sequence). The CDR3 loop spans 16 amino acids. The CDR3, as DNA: TGTGCCAGTAGTATTGTCGGGGAGGTAATGAACACTGAAGCCTTCTTT. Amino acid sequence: CASSIVGEVMNTEAFF.

CDR3 protein: CAWRLVRNQETQYF. CDR3 DNA sequence: TGTGCCTGGAGATTGGTGCGGAACCAAGAGACCCAGTACTTC. V usage is TRBV30 and J usage is TRBJ2-5; D ambiguous. The CDR3 consists of 14 residues. Germline values: CDR1 GTSNPN, CDR2 SVGIG (reference sequence). Between the trimmed V and J ends, which lost 3 bases and 0 bases, there was a span of 11 bases.

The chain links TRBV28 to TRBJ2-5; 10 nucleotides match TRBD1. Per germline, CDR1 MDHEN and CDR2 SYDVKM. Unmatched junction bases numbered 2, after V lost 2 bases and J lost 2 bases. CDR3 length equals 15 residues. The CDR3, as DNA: TGTGCCAGCAGTTTAGGGACAGGGGAACAAGAGACCCAGTACTTC. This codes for CASSLGTGEQETQYF.

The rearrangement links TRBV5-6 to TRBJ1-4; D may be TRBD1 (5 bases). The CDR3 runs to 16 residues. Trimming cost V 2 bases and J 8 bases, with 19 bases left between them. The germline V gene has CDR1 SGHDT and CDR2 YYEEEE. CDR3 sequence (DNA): TGTGCCAGCAGCTTAAGATTCTCCAGGGAGGGAGAAAAACTGTTTTTT. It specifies CASSLRFSREGEKLFF. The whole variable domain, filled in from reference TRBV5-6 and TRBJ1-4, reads DAGVTQSPTHLIKTRGQQVTLRCSPKSGHDTVSWYQQALGQGPQFIFQYYEEEERQRGNFPDRFSGHQFPNYSSELNVNALLLGDSALYLCASSLRFSREGEKLFFGSGTQLSVL.

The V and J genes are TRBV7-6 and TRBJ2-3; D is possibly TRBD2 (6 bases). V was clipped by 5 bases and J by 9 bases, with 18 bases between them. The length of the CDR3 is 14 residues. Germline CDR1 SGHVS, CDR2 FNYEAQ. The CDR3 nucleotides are TGTGCCAGCAGCCCCGATATACCCGGGGGAACGCAGTATTTT. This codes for CASSPDIPGGTQYF. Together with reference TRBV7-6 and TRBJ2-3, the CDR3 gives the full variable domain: GAGVSQSPRYKVTKRGQDVALRCDPISGHVSLYWYRQALGQGPEFLTYFNYEAQQDKSGLPNDRFSAERPEGSISTLTIQRTEQRDSAMYRCASSPDIPGGTQYFGPGTRLTVL.

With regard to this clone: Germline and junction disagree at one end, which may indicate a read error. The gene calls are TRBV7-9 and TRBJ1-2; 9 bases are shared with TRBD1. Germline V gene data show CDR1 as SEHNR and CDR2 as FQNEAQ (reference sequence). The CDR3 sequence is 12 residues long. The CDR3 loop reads CASSLKGQGDVF. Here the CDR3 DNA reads TGTGCCAGCAGCCTCAAGGGACAGGGAGACGTCTTC.

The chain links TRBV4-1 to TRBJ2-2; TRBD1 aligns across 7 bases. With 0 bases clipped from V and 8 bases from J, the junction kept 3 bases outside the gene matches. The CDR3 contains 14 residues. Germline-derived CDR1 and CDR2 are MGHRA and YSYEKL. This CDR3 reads CASSQDQGEGELFF. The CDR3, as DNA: TGCGCCAGCAGCCAAGATCAGGGGGAAGGGGAGCTGTTTTTT.

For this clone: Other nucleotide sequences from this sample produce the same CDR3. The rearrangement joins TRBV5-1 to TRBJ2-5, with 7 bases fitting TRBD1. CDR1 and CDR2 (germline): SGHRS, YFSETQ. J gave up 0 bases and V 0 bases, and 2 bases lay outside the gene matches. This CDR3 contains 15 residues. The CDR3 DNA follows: TGCGCCAGCAGCTTGGGACAGGGTTACCAAGAGACCCAGTACTTC. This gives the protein CASSLGQGYQETQYF.

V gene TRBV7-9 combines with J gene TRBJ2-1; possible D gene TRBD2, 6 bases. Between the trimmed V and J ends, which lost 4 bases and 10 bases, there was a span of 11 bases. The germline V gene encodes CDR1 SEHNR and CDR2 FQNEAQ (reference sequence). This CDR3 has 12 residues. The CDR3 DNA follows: TGTGCCAGCAGCTCGGCAGGGAGGGAGCAGTTCTTC. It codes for CASSSAGREQFF.

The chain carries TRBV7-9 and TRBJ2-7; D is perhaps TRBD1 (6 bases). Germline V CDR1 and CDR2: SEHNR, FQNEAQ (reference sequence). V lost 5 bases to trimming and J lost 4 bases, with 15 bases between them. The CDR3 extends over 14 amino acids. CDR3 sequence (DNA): TGTGCCAGCAGCCCGAGTGGGCAGGGGTACGAGCAGTACTTC. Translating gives CASSPSGQGYEQYF.

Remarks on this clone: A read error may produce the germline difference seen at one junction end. DNA of the CDR3: TGTGCCAGCAGGGAAGACAGCCACTATGGCTACACCTTC. Encoded protein: CASREDSHYGYTF. The J gene is TRBJ1-2, the V gene TRBV6-1; weak D call: TRBD1 (5 bases). From germline, CDR1 is MNHNS and CDR2 SASEGT. The CDR3 sequence is 13 residues long.

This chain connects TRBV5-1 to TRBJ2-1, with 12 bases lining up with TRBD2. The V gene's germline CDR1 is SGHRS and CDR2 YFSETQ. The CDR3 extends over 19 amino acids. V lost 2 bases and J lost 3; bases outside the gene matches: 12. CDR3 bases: TGCGCCAGCAGCTTTAGGGGGGTGGCGGGACTAGCGGGCTACAATGAGCAGTTCTTC. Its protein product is CASSFRGVAGLAGYNEQFF.

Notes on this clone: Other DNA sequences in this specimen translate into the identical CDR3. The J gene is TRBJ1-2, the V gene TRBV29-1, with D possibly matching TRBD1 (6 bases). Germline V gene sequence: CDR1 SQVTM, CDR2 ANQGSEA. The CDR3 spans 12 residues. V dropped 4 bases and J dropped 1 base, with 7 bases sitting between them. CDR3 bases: TGCAGCGTTGGACAGGATAACTATGGCTACACCTTC. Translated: CSVGQDNYGYTF.

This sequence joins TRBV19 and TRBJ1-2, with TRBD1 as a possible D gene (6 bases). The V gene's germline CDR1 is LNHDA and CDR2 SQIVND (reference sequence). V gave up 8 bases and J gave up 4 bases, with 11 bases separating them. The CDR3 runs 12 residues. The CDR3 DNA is TGTGCCAGTCGGGGGGGCAGCTATGGCTACACCTTC. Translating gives CASRGGSYGYTF.

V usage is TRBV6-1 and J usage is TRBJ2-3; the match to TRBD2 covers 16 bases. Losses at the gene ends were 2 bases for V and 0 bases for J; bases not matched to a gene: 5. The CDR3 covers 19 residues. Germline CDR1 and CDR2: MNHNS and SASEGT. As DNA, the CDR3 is TGTGCCAGCAGTGAACGGGGGACTAGCGGGAGGGGTAGCACAGATACGCAGTATTTT. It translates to CASSERGTSGRGSTDTQYF.

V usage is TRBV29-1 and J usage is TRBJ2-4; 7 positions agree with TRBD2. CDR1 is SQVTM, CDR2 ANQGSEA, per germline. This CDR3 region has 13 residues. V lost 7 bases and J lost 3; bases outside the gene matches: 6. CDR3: CSAAGWGKNIQYF. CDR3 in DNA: TGCAGCGCAGCGGGGTGGGGCAAAAACATTCAGTACTTC. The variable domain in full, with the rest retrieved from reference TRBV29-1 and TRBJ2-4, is SAVISQKPSRDICQRGTSLTIQCQVDSQVTMMFWYRQQPGQSLTLIATANQGSEATYESGFVIDKFPISRPNLTFSTLTVSNMSPEDSSIYLCSAAGWGKNIQYFGAGTRLSVL.

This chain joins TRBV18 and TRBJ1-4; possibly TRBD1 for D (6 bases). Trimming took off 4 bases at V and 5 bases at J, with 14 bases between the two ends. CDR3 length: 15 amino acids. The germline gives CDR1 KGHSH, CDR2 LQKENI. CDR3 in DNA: TGTGCCAGCTCACAACAGAAACAGGGAAATGAAAAACTGTTTTTT. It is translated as CASSQQKQGNEKLFF.

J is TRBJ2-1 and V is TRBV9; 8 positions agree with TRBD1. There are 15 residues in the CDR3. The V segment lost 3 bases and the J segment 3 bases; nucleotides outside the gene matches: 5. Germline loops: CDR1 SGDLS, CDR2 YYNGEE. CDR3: CASSARDRLYNEQFF. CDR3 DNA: TGTGCCAGCAGCGCTCGGGACAGGCTCTACAATGAGCAGTTCTTC.

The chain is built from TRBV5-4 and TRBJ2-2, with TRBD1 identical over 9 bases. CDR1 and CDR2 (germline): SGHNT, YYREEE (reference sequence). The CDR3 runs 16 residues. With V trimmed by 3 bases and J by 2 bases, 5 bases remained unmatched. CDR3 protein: CASSSGQGFNTGELFF. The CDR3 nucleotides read TGTGCCAGCAGCTCCGGACAGGGGTTTAACACCGGGGAGCTGTTTTTT.

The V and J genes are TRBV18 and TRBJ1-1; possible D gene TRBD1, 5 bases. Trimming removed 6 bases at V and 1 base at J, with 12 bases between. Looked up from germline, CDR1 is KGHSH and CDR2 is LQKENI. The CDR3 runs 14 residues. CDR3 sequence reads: CASSMGGRNTEAFF. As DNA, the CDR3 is TGTGCCAGCTCGATGGGGGGAAGGAACACTGAAGCTTTCTTT.

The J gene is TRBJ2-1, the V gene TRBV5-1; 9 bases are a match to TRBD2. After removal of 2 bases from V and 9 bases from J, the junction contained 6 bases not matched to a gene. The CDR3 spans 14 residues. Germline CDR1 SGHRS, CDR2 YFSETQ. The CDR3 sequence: CASSFGAGGGEQFF. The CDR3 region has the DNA TGCGCCAGCAGCTTTGGAGCGGGGGGCGGTGAGCAGTTCTTC.

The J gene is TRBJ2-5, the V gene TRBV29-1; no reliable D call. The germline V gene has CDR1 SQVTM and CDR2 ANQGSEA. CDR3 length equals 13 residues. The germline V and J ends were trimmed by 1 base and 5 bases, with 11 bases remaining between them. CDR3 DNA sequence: TGCAGCGTTGAAGTCAACAGCTTCGAGACCCAGTACTTC. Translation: CSVEVNSFETQYF.

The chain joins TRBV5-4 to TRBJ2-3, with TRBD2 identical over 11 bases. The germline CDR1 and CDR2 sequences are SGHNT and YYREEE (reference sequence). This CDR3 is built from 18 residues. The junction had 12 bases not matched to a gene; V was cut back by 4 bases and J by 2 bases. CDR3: CASSLSGTSGAYTDTQYF. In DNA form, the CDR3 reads TGTGCCAGCAGCCTATCCGGGACTAGCGGTGCTTACACAGATACGCAGTATTTT.

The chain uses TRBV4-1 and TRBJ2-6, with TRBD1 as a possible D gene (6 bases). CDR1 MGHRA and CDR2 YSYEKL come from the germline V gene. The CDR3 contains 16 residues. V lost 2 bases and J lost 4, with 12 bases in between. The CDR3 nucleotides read TGCGCCAGCAGCCAACCAACAGGGACCGGGGCCAACGTCCTGACTTTC. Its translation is CASSQPTGTGANVLTF.